The source of this T cell receptor beta chain is a study of T cell repertoires in ileal Crohn's disease. Notes on the study in general: Within the first postoperative year, endoscopy came at median about 7.3 months.

For this clone: Its specificity is not known.

The germline V and J ends were trimmed by 5 bases and 0 bases, with 10 bases remaining between them. The CDR3 totals 14 residues. The germline CDR1 and CDR2 sequences are LGHNA and YNFKEQ. The sample's time point: neoterminal ileum biopsy at postoperative endoscopy, about 6 months after surgery. TCRB immunosequencing input was approximately 450 nanograms of biopsy DNA per sample. Here immunoSEQ multiplex PCR was the method, and the copy in TCRdb shows in-frame clones only, minus some. The profile shows about 62,000 clones, roughly 89% of them singletons. Sequencing input: ileal tissue. The receptor was isolated from an adult with Crohn's disease. The V call is TRBV4-2, the J call TRBJ1-1, with D possibly being TRBD1 (6 bases). This CDR3 is CASSNRQVNTEAFF. The CDR3 nucleotides read TGTGCCAGCAGCAACCGACAGGTGAACACTGAAGCTTTCTTT.